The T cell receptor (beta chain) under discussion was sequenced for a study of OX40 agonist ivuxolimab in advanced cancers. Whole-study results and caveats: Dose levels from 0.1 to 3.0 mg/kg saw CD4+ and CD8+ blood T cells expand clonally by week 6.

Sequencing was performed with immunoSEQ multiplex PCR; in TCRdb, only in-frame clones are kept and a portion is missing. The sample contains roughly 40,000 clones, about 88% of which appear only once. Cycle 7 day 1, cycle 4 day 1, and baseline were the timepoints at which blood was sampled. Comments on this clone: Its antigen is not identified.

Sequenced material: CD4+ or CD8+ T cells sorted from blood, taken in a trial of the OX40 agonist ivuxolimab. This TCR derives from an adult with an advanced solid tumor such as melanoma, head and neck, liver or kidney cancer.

Here the CDR3 reads CASKGVNSGANVLTF. CDR3 bases: TGTGCCAGTAAGGGGGTAAACTCTGGGGCCAACGTCCTGACTTTC. The rearrangement uses TRBV19 and TRBJ2-6; D is possibly TRBD1 (6 bases). Germline lookup yields CDR1 LNHDA and CDR2 SQIVND (reference sequence). The V and J ends lost 7 bases and 0 bases respectively, with 10 bases between them. The CDR3 sequence is 15 residues long. The complete variable domain, with remaining parts taken from reference TRBV19 and TRBJ2-6, reads DGGITQSPKYLFRKEGQNVTLSCEQNLNHDAMYWYRQDPGQGLRLIYYSQIVNDFQKGDIAEGYSVSREKKESFPLTVTSAQKNPTAFYLCASKGVNSGANVLTFGAGSRLTVL.